This passage covers 26 T cell receptor beta chains from one sample sequenced in a study of sequential checkpoint blockade in melanoma. Clones were read by immunoSEQ multiplex PCR, and TCRdb kept only the in-frame ones, dropping some. Of about 40,000 clones listed, approximately 90% are singletons. Documented treatment: randomized to nivolumab then ipilimumab (arm A) or the reverse (arm B). The input for sequencing was CD8+ T cells sorted from blood (inferred from file names), taken from a patient given nivolumab and ipilimumab in sequence. These receptors were taken from a human donor with melanoma.

This clone was seen only once. The rearrangement links TRBV30 to TRBJ2-4; 8 bases agree with TRBD2. Germline trimming cut 4 bases from V and 2 bases from J; bases unmatched to any gene: 4. The germline gives CDR1 GTSNPN, CDR2 SVGIG (reference sequence). The CDR3 is made up of 14 amino acids. The CDR3 DNA sequence: TGTGCCTGGAAGACTAGCGCGTCCAAAAACATTCAGTACTTC. Amino acids: CAWKTSASKNIQYF.

This chain connects TRBV27 to TRBJ2-7; weak D call: TRBD2 (7 bases). CDR1 is MNHEY, CDR2 SMNVEV, per germline (reference sequence). V was clipped by 3 bases and J by 7 bases, with 16 bases between them. The CDR3 is made up of 14 amino acids. The CDR3 region is CASSFGSGGIEQYF. The DNA of the CDR3 is TGTGCCAGCAGTTTTGGGTCGGGGGGCATTGAGCAGTACTTC.

This clone turned up a few times. The chain recombines TRBV19 with TRBJ1-3; a possible D gene is TRBD1 (5 bases). Trimming took off 3 bases at V and 2 bases at J, with 8 bases between the two ends. This CDR3 spans 14 amino acids. In germline, CDR1 is LNHDA, CDR2 SQIVND (reference sequence). CDR3 residues: CASSIGGAGNTIYF. CDR3 DNA: TGTGCCAGTAGTATTGGAGGGGCTGGAAACACCATATATTTT. The full variable domain, its missing parts supplied by reference TRBV19 and TRBJ1-3, is DGGITQSPKYLFRKEGQNVTLSCEQNLNHDAMYWYRQDPGQGLRLIYYSQIVNDFQKGDIAEGYSVSREKKESFPLTVTSAQKNPTAFYLCASSIGGAGNTIYFGEGSWLTVV.

This chain links TRBV28 with TRBJ2-7; 7 nucleotides agree with TRBD1. Germline V gives CDR1 MDHEN, CDR2 SYDVKM. After removal of 6 bases from V and 1 base from J, the junction contained 3 bases not matched to a gene. The CDR3 sequence is 13 residues long. The CDR3 region has the DNA TGTGCCAGCAGCGAACAGGGGTCCTACGAGCAGTACTTC. Protein sequence: CASSEQGSYEQYF.

This rearrangement joins TRBV7-9 to TRBJ2-1; D perhaps matches TRBD2 (6 bases). The CDR3 covers 13 residues. The germline gives CDR1 SEHNR, CDR2 FQNEAQ (reference sequence). Trimming removed 5 bases from V and 7 bases from J, with 12 bases in between. The CDR3 protein is CASSPPRENEQFF. CDR3 in DNA: TGTGCCAGCAGCCCCCCCCGGGAGAATGAGCAGTTCTTC.

The CDR3 bases are TGTGCCATCGCGGACAGGGGGAACACCGGGGAGCTGTTTTTT. Amino acid sequence: CAIADRGNTGELFF. This sequence joins TRBV19 and TRBJ2-2, with 9 bases lining up with TRBD1. Germline V gene data show CDR1 as LNHDA and CDR2 as SQIVND (reference sequence). J gave up 1 base and V 10 bases, and 4 bases lay outside the gene matches. The CDR3 is 14 amino acids.

This rearrangement joins TRBV10-3 to TRBJ1-5; 7 nucleotides align to TRBD1. The J segment lost 4 bases and the V segment lost 2 bases, leaving 8 bases of the junction unmatched. Germline CDR1 ENHRY, CDR2 SYGVKD. The CDR3 is 16 residues long. This CDR3 is CAISEDDRALNQPQHF. CDR3 DNA: TGTGCCATCAGTGAGGACGACAGGGCCCTGAATCAGCCCCAGCATTTT.

This clone was observed a single time. The chain carries TRBV29-1 and TRBJ2-2; TRBD1 agrees at 7 bases. The germline CDR1 and CDR2 sequences are SQVTM and ANQGSEA. J was trimmed by 6 bases and V by 6 bases; bases with no gene match: 13. The CDR3 totals 15 residues. CDR3 protein: CSVALVDRAAGELFF. CDR3 nucleotide sequence: TGCAGCGTCGCCTTAGTCGACAGGGCGGCCGGGGAGCTGTTTTTT.

The chain employs TRBV28 and TRBJ2-3, with 7 bases lining up with TRBD1. V lost 10 bases to trimming and J lost 1 base; unmatched junction nucleotides: 8. Germline V gene lookup returns CDR1 MDHEN and CDR2 SYDVKM. This CDR3 spans 14 amino acids. Here the CDR3 reads CATRAGTGTDTQYF. CDR3 sequence (DNA): TGTGCCACCCGGGCCGGGACAGGCACAGATACGCAGTATTTT.

V and J are TRBV6-1 and TRBJ2-3; possible D gene TRBD1, 6 bases. The CDR3 extends over 15 amino acids. CDR1 is MNHNS and CDR2 is SASEGT in the germline V gene. Trimming stripped 2 bases from V and 4 bases from J, with 13 bases between. The CDR3 DNA is TGTGCCAGCAGTGAACCTGGGCAGGGGTCAGATACGCAGTATTTT. As protein: CASSEPGQGSDTQYF.

V usage is TRBV7-3 and J usage is TRBJ2-3; D is unresolved. Trimming took 4 bases from V and 6 from J, leaving 14 bases between them. The V gene's germline CDR1 is SGHTA and CDR2 FQGTGA. The CDR3 consists of 14 residues. CDR3 nucleotides: TGTGCCAGCAGCTCCATGGCGGAGCAGGATACGCAGTATTTT. The encoded protein is CASSSMAEQDTQYF.

This chain joins TRBV5-1 and TRBJ2-7; 12 positions agree with TRBD1. CDR1 is SGHRS, CDR2 YFSETQ, per germline. Trimming at V came to 0 bases and at J to 2 bases, leaving 6 bases not matched to a gene. The CDR3 has 17 residues. CDR3 sequence reads: CASSLEPGTGGTYEQYV. The CDR3 DNA reads as TGCGCCAGCAGCTTGGAACCCGGGACAGGGGGCACCTACGAGCAGTACGTC.

The CDR3 here is CASSLGGATYNEQFF. CDR3 nucleotide sequence: TGTGCCAGCAGTTTAGGAGGGGCTACCTACAATGAGCAGTTCTTC. This chain links TRBV27 with TRBJ2-1, with a weak D call TRBD2 (6 bases). With 2 bases removed from V and 2 bases from J, the gap between germline ends came to 10 bases. Germline-derived CDR1 and CDR2 are MNHEY and SMNVEV (reference sequence). The CDR3 extends over 15 amino acids.

The chain joins TRBV11-2 to TRBJ2-1, with a possible D match to TRBD2 (6 bases). From germline, CDR1 is SGHAT and CDR2 FQNNGV. The CDR3 contains 19 residues. V was pared by 1 base and J by 0 bases, with 19 bases between. CDR3 sequence reads: CASSLGPTVAGSSYNEQFF. In DNA, the CDR3 is TGTGCCAGCAGCTTAGGCCCTACCGTGGCGGGATCCTCCTACAATGAGCAGTTCTTC.

This clone is labeled as medium-sized. The rearrangement uses TRBV19 and TRBJ1-2; D remains ambiguous. There are 14 residues in the CDR3. V dropped 1 base and J dropped 7 bases, with 13 bases sitting between them. Per germline, CDR1 LNHDA and CDR2 SQIVND (reference sequence). The CDR3 DNA is TGTGCCAGTAGTATAGGTCCAGCCCGGGGTGGCTACACCTTC. It specifies CASSIGPARGGYTF. The full variable domain, in which reference TRBV19 and TRBJ1-2 provide the parts outside the CDR3, is DGGITQSPKYLFRKEGQNVTLSCEQNLNHDAMYWYRQDPGQGLRLIYYSQIVNDFQKGDIAEGYSVSREKKESFPLTVTSAQKNPTAFYLCASSIGPARGGYTFGSGTRLTVV.

The chain is built from TRBV19 and TRBJ1-1; possibly TRBD1 for D (6 bases). Trimming removed 5 bases at V and 5 bases at J, with 15 bases between. Germline V gene lookup returns CDR1 LNHDA and CDR2 SQIVND (reference sequence). This CDR3 region has 14 residues. CDR3 DNA: TGTGCCAGTAGTCCTCAGGGGTGGGGGACTGAAGCTTTCTTT. This gives the protein CASSPQGWGTEAFF.

CDR3 coding DNA: TGTGCCAGCAGTGAAGAATGGCGGGGGCCGGGGGCCAACGTCCTGACTTTC. Translating gives CASSEEWRGPGANVLTF. The chain employs TRBV2 and TRBJ2-6; weak D call: TRBD2 (7 bases). CDR1 SNHLY and CDR2 FYNNEI come from the germline V gene. CDR3 length: 17 residues. Trimming pared 1 base from V and 4 bases from J, leaving 14 bases between.

This rearrangement joins TRBV7-9 to TRBJ1-1; D is unresolved. V was pared by 10 bases and J by 0 bases, with 12 bases between. Germline values: CDR1 SEHNR, CDR2 FQNEAQ (reference sequence). The CDR3 has 13 amino acids. The CDR3 region is CATMGHMNTEAFF. The DNA of the CDR3 is TGTGCCACCATGGGCCACATGAACACTGAAGCTTTCTTT.

The V and J genes are TRBV4-3 and TRBJ2-1; D is possibly TRBD2 (6 bases). The CDR3 covers 14 residues. With 4 bases removed from V and 8 bases from J, the gap between germline ends came to 15 bases. In germline, CDR1 is LGHNA, CDR2 YSLEER. For the CDR3, the DNA is TGCGCCAGCAGCCCATCCACCGGGACTTATGAGCAGTTCTTC. Translation: CASSPSTGTYEQFF.

The rearrangement joins TRBV5-6 to TRBJ2-7, with D perhaps TRBD2 (5 bases). Germline CDR1 reads SGHDT; CDR2 reads YYEEEE. CDR3 length equals 14 residues. V was cut by 3 bases and J by 3 bases, with 13 bases left in between. The CDR3 region has the DNA TGTGCCAGCAGCTCCCGGGATGGGTTCTACGAGCAGTACGTC. It encodes CASSSRDGFYEQYV.

CDR3 loop: CASSSYTEMNTEAFF. The CDR3 DNA reads TGTGCCAGCAGCTCATATACGGAGATGAACACTGAAGCTTTCTTT. The chain uses TRBV7-9 and TRBJ1-1; D is unclear. Germline CDR1 SEHNR, CDR2 FQNEAQ (reference sequence). The CDR3 has 15 residues. Trimming pared 4 bases from V and 0 bases from J, leaving 12 bases between.

The chain uses TRBV30 and TRBJ2-7; possibly TRBD1 for D (6 bases). CDR3 size: 13 residues. V gave up 2 bases and J gave up 0 bases, with 8 bases separating them. CDR1 and CDR2 (germline): GTSNPN, SVGIG (reference sequence). CDR3 bases: TGTGCCTGGAGTCAGGGGCACTCCTACGAGCAGTACTTC. This sequence encodes CAWSQGHSYEQYF.

The rearrangement links TRBV28 to TRBJ2-2, with a tentative D call TRBD1 (7 bases). The germline V gene encodes CDR1 MDHEN and CDR2 SYDVKM. The V gene lost 3 bases and the J gene lost 7 bases, with 18 bases spanning the gap. This CDR3 has 16 amino acids. CDR3 protein: CASSFPAGGRDGELFF. DNA of the CDR3: TGTGCCAGCAGTTTCCCGGCAGGGGGGCGCGACGGGGAGCTGTTTTTT.

A few counts support this clone. The chain links TRBV7-9 to TRBJ1-2; 8 bases match TRBD1. Losses at the gene ends were 5 bases for V and 4 bases for J; bases not matched to a gene: 6. The CDR3 spans 14 residues. Germline V CDR1 and CDR2: SEHNR, FQNEAQ (reference sequence). The CDR3 loop reads CASSLVGQAYGYTF. DNA of the CDR3: TGTGCCAGCAGCCTAGTGGGACAGGCCTATGGCTACACCTTC.

This chain joins TRBV2 and TRBJ1-3; 9 bases agree with TRBD1. The trim removed 6 bases at V and 4 bases at J, leaving 7 bases unmatched. CDR1 is SNHLY, CDR2 FYNNEI, per germline. CDR3 length: 15 amino acids. Here the CDR3 DNA reads TGTGCCAGCAGCCCAGACAGGGGGGACGGAAACACCATATATTTT. Protein sequence: CASSPDRGDGNTIYF.

This chain connects TRBV28 to TRBJ2-1; 12 positions match TRBD2. After removal of 0 bases from V and 7 bases from J, the junction contained 7 bases not matched to a gene. Looked up from germline, CDR1 is MDHEN and CDR2 is SYDVKM. There are 17 residues in the CDR3. DNA for the CDR3: TGTGCCAGCAGTTTATGGAAGACTAGCGGGAGAGGGAATGAGCAGTTCTTC. Protein product: CASSLWKTSGRGNEQFF.